The rows below give T cell receptor beta chains drawn from one sample of a study of blood T cell repertoires in COVID-19. Assay used: immunoSEQ multiplex PCR; TCRdb lists only in-frame clones, some missing. The sample records 87,000 or so clones, about 85% being singletons. The specimen sequenced was peripheral blood. The receptors here all came from a woman in her forties or fifties with active or convalescent COVID-19. CDR3s include the opening cysteine and the closing phenylalanine or tryptophan. D genes are given only for firm matches.

j_gene: TRBJ2-5; v_gene: TRBV11-3; d_gene: .; CDR3nt: TGTGCCAGCAGCTTAGGGGTCGGGGAGACCCAGTACTTC; CDR3aa: CASSLGVGETQYF
j_gene: TRBJ2-7; v_gene: TRBV3-1/TRBV3-2; d_gene: .; CDR3nt: TGTGCCAGCAGCTGGGGCTTGAACCAGTACTTC; CDR3aa: CASSWGLNQYF
j_gene: TRBJ2-3; v_gene: TRBV7-6; d_gene: .; CDR3nt: TGTGCCAGCAGCTTAGGGAGTACTAGCACAGATACGCAGTATTTT; CDR3aa: CASSLGSTSTDTQYF
j_gene: TRBJ1-6; v_gene: TRBV7-3; d_gene: .; CDR3nt: TGTGCCAGCAGCGCCCTGGGGGCGAATAATTCACCCCTCCACTTT; CDR3aa: CASSALGANNSPLHF
j_gene: TRBJ1-5; v_gene: TRBV30; d_gene: TRBD1; CDR3nt: TGTGCCTGGAGTGTGAGGGGGCGGCAGCCCCAGCAGCATTTT; CDR3aa: CAWSVRGRQPQQHF
j_gene: TRBJ1-5; v_gene: TRBV7-9; d_gene: .; CDR3nt: TGTGCCAGCAGCCTGGGGGGGGAGCAGCCCCAGCATTTT; CDR3aa: CASSLGGEQPQHF
j_gene: TRBJ2-7; v_gene: TRBV6-2/TRBV6-3; d_gene: .; CDR3nt: TGTGCCAGCAGTTACGCGGGGGAGCAGTACTTC; CDR3aa: CASSYAGEQYF
j_gene: TRBJ1-2; v_gene: TRBV9; d_gene: .; CDR3nt: TGTGCCAGCAGCGTCGCTGGAGTTAACTATGGCTACACCTTC; CDR3aa: CASSVAGVNYGYTF
j_gene: TRBJ2-1; v_gene: TRBV6-2/TRBV6-3; d_gene: .; CDR3nt: TGTGCCAGCAGCGGACAATACAATGAGCAGTTCTTC; CDR3aa: CASSGQYNEQFF
j_gene: TRBJ2-7; v_gene: TRBV3-1/TRBV3-2; d_gene: .; CDR3nt: TGTGCCAGCAGCCAAGGCGAAGGGGGGGCACTCTCCTACGAGCAGTACTTC; CDR3aa: CASSQGEGGALSYEQYF